This T cell receptor beta chain was recovered during a study of blood T cell repertoires in COVID-19. Study as a whole: Researchers got acute and convalescent COVID-19 samples from the United States, Italy and Spain.

Measured with immunoSEQ multiplex PCR; TCRdb has only the in-frame clones, and not every one. The table lists fewer than 55,000 clones, 81% of them singletons. Germline lookup yields CDR1 SGHVS and CDR2 FNYEAQ. Trimming took off 5 bases at V and 9 bases at J, with 23 bases between the two ends. The CDR3 has 16 residues. The J gene is TRBJ2-1, the V gene TRBV7-6; possible D gene TRBD1, 7 bases. This receptor was identified in a woman over 75 with COVID-19, enrolled during active disease. The sequencing input was peripheral blood. Written as DNA, the CDR3 is TGTGCCAGCAGCCCTGGGGAGGCAAGGGGGCCCATTGAGCAGTTCTTC. This translates into CASSPGEARGPIEQFF. Variable domain in full (rest from reference TRBV7-6 and TRBJ2-1): GAGVSQSPRYKVTKRGQDVALRCDPISGHVSLYWYRQALGQGPEFLTYFNYEAQQDKSGLPNDRFSAERPEGSISTLTIQRTEQRDSAMYRCASSPGEARGPIEQFFGPGTRLTVL.